This TCR beta chain was captured by sequencing in a study of T cells in Graves' hyperthyroidism and ophthalmopathy (dated by TCRdb to about 2019). In terms of the full investigation: Peripheral blood samples were taken at the time of initial diagnosis, prior to any treatment. After sampling, hyperthyroidism patients received methimazole starting at 30 mg daily, and ophthalmopathy patients received high-dose intravenous methylprednisolone. In about 6 Graves' hyperthyroidism patients, the study also compared T-cell repertoires from thyroid tissue with T-cell repertoires from blood. To identify TCR V-J signatures that set the groups apart, the researchers used a discovery cohort of 100 patients, made up of around 42 with Graves' ophthalmopathy and about 59 with stable Graves' hyperthyroidism. The paper describes TCR Vbeta CDR3 sequencing of around 140 peripheral blood samples, made up of 43 ophthalmopathy patients, 70 to 75 hyperthyroidism patients and 17 progressor patients. The 100 discovery patients were randomly split 7:3 into training and test sets. Prospective prediction of ophthalmopathy was tested in an independent validation cohort consisting of fewer than 20 hyperthyroidism patients and around 16 patients who later progressed to ophthalmopathy.

CDR1 is given as SGHRS and CDR2 as YFSETQ, both from the germline V gene. There are 14 amino acids in the CDR3, from cysteine to phenylalanine inclusive. Solely the CDR3 DNA is kept, with 42 bases framed from the first base. V loses 2 bases, J loses 1 base, and the germline ends lie 9 bases apart. The sample holds many counts of this clonotype. Its specific antigen is unknown. Base quality data are lacking; no much larger clone is found one base away. The full study reports these points: In validation, the model predicted progression to ophthalmopathy a median of approximately 6.3 months before onset, with approximately 71% sensitivity and roughly 79% specificity. Blood samples also contained most of the expanded thyroid clonotypes (frequency above 0.001), which suggests that blood repertoires may reflect thyroid immune responses. Sample size was not statistically predetermined, and investigators were not blinded to group allocation. A 13 V-J signature model separated ophthalmopathy from stable hyperthyroidism, with approximately 87% sensitivity and roughly 81% specificity in cross-validation and 80%/75% in testing.

Stable Graves' hyperthyroidism was defined as the absence of progression to ophthalmopathy over 18 months of follow-up. Hyperthyroidism patients were aged 18 to 65 years and newly diagnosed, with disease duration of less than 2 months. Patients with uncontrolled infections, other autoimmune diseases, pregnancy or lactation were excluded. Diagnoses were based on clinical symptoms, serum thyroxine and TRAb, thyroid ultrasound and orbital computed tomography. PBMCs were separated from roughly 10 ml of fresh peripheral blood using Ficoll-Paque density gradient centrifugation. Total RNA was extracted using Trizol reagent, and RNA quality was assessed on an Agilent 2100 Bioanalyzer. The TCR beta CDR3 regions were amplified from RNA transcripts. The TCR CDR3 was subjected to a first round of RT-PCR using the HTBI primer set and the Qiagen OneStep RT-PCR kit. The libraries were constructed in a second round of multiplex PCR and then size-selected and purified. The libraries were sequenced on an Illumina HiSeq2000 using paired-end 100 bp reads. The paper's data handling went like this. Raw data were processed with SOAPnuke, discarding reads with adapters, uncalled bases, mean Phred below 15, or no exact constant-primer or identifier match. High-quality paired reads were merged with COPE v1.2.5, and unique nucleotide sequences were defined as clonotypes. Clonotypes were aligned to IMGT TRBV, TRBD and TRBJ reference segments using MiTCR v1.1. The analysis included only V-J combinations with a frequency above 0.0001, which together covered roughly 99% of the repertoires. A TCS score was defined as the ratio of F50 (clonal expansion) to E x V (chaos), with BLOSUM62-based TCRdist applied between CDR3 peptides within each V-J. Welch's t-statistics and random forest reduced roughly 500 V-J features to 13, which were used in a naive Bayes classifier (R e1071). TCRdb reanalyzed the raw reads on its own, using fastp at Q25 for trimming and MiXCR for clone calling, and kept in-frame beta chains. Records with the same CDR3 protein are collapsed into one entry carrying the most frequent genes and DNA. TCRdb, not the authors, supplied the V and J calls. The sample data list about 550,000 distinct CDR3 sequences, and around 21% of these were observed just once. More than 20% of the sample rests with the top ten.

The sample was blood. The chain is encoded by TRBV5-1 joined to TRBJ1-1, with no confidently assigned D gene. The sequence came from a man younger than 35 with Graves' hyperthyroidism. The sequenced DNA: TGCGCCAGCAGCTTCGTGGGGAAGAACACTGAAGCTTTCTTT. This yields the protein CASSFVGKNTEAFF.